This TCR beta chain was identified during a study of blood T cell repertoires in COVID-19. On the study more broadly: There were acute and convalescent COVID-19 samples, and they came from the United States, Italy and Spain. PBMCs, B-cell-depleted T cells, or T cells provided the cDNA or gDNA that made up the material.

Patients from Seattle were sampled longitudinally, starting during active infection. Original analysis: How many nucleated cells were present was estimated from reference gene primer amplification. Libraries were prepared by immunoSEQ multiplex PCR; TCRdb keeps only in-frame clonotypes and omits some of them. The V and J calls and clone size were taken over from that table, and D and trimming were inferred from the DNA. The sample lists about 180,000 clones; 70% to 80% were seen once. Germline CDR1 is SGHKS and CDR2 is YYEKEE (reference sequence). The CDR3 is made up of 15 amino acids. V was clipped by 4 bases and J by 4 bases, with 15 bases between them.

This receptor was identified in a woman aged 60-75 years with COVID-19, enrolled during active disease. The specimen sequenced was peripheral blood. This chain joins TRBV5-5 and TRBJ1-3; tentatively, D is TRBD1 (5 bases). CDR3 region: CASSRLRDFGNTIYF. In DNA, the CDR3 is TGTGCCAGCAGCCGGTTGCGGGACTTCGGAAACACCATATATTTT.